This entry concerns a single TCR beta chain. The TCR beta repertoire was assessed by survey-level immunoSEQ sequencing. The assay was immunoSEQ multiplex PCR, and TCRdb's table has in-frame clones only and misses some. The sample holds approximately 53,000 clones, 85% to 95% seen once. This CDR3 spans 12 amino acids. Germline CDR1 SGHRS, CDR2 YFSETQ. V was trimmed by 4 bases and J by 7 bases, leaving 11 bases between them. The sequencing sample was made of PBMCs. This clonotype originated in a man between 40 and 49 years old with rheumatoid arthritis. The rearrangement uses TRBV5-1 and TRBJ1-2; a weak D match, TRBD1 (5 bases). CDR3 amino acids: CASSSTGTGYTF. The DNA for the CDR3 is TGCGCCAGCAGCAGTACCGGGACTGGCTACACCTTC.